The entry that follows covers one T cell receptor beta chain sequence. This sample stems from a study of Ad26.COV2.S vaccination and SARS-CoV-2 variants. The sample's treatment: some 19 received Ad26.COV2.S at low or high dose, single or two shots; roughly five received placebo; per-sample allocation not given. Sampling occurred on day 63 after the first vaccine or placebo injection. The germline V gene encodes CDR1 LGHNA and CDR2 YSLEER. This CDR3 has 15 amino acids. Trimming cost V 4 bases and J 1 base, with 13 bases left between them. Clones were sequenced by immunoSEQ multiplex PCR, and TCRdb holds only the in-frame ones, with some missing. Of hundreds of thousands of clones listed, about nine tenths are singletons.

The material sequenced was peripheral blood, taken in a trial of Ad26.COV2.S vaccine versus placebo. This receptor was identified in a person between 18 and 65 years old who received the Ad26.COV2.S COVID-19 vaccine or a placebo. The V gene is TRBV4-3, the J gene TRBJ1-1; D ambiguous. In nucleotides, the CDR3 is TGCGCCAGCAGCCGGCAGAGGAGTAGGAACACTGAAGCTTTCTTT. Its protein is CASSRQRSRNTEAFF.